The 3 T cell receptor beta chains in this list originate from one sample, sequenced in a study of cytomegalovirus exposure and HLA in healthy donors. TCRdb's table, derived via immunoSEQ multiplex PCR, lists solely in-frame clones and lacks some. The sample has around 60,000 clones; more than 90% are singletons. Sequencing input: PBMCs. The origin of the receptors is a man aged 18 to 29 in good health and CMV-seronegative.

This chain uses TRBV5-1 with TRBJ2-7; perhaps TRBD2 as D (6 bases). Looked up from germline, CDR1 is SGHRS and CDR2 is YFSETQ. The CDR3 extends over 15 amino acids. V lost 4 bases and J lost 2, with 16 bases in between. CDR3 residues: CASSPGGSGTYEQYF. The CDR3 DNA reads as TGCGCCAGCAGCCCCGGTGGTAGCGGCACCTACGAGCAGTACTTC. Variable domain in full (rest from reference TRBV5-1 and TRBJ2-7): KAGVTQTPRYLIKTRGQQVTLSCSPISGHRSVSWYQQTPGQGLQFLFEYFSETQRNKGNFPGRFSGRQFSNSRSEMNVSTLELGDSALYLCASSPGGSGTYEQYFGPGTRLTVT.

The gene calls are TRBV4-1 and TRBJ2-1; 8 bases line up with TRBD2. The CDR3 runs 19 residues. CDR1 MGHRA and CDR2 YSYEKL come from the germline V gene. With 1 base clipped from V and 0 bases from J, the junction kept 11 bases outside the gene matches. The CDR3 loop is CASSQVARLAFSSYNEQFF. In DNA form, the CDR3 reads TGCGCCAGCAGCCAAGTCGCGAGACTAGCGTTTAGCTCCTACAATGAGCAGTTCTTC.

The rearrangement uses TRBV2 and TRBJ1-2; a possible D gene is TRBD1 (5 bases). Germline assignment: CDR1 SNHLY and CDR2 FYNNEI. V lost 2 bases and J lost 4, with 8 bases in between. This CDR3 region has 13 residues. Here the CDR3 DNA reads TGTGCCAGCAGTGAATTGGGGGGCTATGGCTACACCTTC. It encodes CASSELGGYGYTF.